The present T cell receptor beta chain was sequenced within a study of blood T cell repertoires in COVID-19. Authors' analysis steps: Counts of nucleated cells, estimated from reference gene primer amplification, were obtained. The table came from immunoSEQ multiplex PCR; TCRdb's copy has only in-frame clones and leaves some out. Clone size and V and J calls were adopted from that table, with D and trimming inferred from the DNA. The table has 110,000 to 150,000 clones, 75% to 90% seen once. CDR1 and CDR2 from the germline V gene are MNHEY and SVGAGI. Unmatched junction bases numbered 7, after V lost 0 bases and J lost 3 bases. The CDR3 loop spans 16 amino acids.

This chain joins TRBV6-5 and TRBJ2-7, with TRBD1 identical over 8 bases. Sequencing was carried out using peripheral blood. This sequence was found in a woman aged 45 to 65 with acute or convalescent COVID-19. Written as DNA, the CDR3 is TGTGCCAGCAGTTACTCGGAGGTACAGGGGGGCTACGAGCAGTACTTC. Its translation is CASSYSEVQGGYEQYF.